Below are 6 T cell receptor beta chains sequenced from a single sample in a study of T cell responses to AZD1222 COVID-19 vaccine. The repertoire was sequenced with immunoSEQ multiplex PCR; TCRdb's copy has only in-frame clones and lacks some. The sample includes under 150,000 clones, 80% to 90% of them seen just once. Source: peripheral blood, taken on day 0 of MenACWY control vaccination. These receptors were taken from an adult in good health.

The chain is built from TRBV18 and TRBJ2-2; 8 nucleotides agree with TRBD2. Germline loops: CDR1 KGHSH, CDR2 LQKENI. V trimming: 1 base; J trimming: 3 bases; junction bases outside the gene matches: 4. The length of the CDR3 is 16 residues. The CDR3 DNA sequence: TGTGCCAGCTCACCACGCAGCGGGGGTGACACCGGGGAGCTGTTTTTT. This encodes CASSPRSGGDTGELFF. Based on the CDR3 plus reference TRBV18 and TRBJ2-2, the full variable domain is NAGVMQNPRHLVRRRGQEARLRCSPMKGHSHVYWYRQLPEEGLKFMVYLQKENIIDESGMPKERFSAEFPKEGPSILRIQQVVRGDSAAYFCASSPRSGGDTGELFFGEGSRLTVL.

The CDR3 is CATSLWKGLTGGLLRNTEAFF. For the CDR3, the DNA is TGTGCCACCAGTCTCTGGAAGGGGCTGACAGGGGGCCTTCTTAGGAACACTGAAGCTTTCTTT. V gene TRBV24-1 combines with J gene TRBJ1-1; 10 nucleotides align to TRBD1. CDR1 and CDR2 (germline): KGHDR, SFDVKD. The CDR3 has 21 amino acids. Trimming removed 6 bases from V and 1 base from J; junction bases left unmatched: 22.

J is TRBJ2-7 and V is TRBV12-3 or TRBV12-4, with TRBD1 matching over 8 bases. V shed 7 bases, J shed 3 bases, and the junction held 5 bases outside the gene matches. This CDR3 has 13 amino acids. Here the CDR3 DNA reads TGTGCCAGCACCCTACAGGGGGTCTACGAGCAGTACTTC. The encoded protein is CASTLQGVYEQYF.

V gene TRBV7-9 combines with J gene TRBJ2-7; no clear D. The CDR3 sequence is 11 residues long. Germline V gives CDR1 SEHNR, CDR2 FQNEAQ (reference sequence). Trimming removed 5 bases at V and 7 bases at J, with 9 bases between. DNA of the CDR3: TGTGCCAGCAGCCCCCGCGAGGAGCAGTACTTC. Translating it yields CASSPREEQYF.

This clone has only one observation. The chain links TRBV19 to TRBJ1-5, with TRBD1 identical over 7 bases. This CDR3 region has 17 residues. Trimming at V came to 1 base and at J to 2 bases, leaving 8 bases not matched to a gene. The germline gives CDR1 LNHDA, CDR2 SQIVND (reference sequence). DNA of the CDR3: TGTGCCAGTAGTATAGGTCGGTCAGGGGGTGGCAATCAGCCCCAGCATTTT. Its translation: CASSIGRSGGGNQPQHF.

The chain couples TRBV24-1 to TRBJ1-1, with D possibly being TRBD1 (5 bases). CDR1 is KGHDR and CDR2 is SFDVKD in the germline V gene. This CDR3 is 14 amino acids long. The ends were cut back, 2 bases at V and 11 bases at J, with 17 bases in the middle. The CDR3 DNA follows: TGTGCCACCAGTGATTACGACAGCCTGGAGGGGGCTTTCTTT. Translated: CATSDYDSLEGAFF.